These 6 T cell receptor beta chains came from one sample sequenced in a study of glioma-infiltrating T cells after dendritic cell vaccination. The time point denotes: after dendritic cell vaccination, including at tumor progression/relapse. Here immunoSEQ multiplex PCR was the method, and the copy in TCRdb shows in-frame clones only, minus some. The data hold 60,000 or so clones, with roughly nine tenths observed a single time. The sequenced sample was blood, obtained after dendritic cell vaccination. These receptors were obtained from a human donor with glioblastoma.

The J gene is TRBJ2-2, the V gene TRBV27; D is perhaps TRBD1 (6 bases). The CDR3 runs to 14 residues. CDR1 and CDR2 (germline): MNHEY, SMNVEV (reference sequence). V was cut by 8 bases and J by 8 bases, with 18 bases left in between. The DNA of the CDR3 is TGTGCCAGCCGTCAACAGGGAAGTTTGGGGGAGCTGTTTTTT. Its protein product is CASRQQGSLGELFF.

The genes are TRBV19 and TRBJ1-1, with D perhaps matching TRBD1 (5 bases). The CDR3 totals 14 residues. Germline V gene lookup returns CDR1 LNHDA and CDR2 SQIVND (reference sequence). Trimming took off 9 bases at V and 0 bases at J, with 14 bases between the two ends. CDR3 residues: CASQNSQVNTEAFF. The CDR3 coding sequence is TGTGCCAGCCAAAACTCACAGGTGAACACTGAAGCTTTCTTT.

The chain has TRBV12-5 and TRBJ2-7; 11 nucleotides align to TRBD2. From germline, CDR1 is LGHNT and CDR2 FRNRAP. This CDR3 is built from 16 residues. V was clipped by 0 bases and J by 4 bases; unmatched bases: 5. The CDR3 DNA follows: TGTGCTAGTGGTTTGGTTAGCGGGAGGGCCGTTTACGAGCAGTACTTC. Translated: CASGLVSGRAVYEQYF.

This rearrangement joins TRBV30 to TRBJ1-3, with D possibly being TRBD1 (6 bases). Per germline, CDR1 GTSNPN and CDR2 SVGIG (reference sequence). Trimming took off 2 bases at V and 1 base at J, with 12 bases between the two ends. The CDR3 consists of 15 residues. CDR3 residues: CAWSSGRGSGNTIYF. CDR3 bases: TGTGCCTGGAGTTCCGGCAGGGGATCTGGAAACACCATATATTTT.

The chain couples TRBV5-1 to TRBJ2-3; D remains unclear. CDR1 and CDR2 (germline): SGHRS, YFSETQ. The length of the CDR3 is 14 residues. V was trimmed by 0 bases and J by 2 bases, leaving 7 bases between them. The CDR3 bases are TGCGCCAGCAGCTTGGGAGGTTTCACAGATACGCAGTATTTT. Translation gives CASSLGGFTDTQYF.

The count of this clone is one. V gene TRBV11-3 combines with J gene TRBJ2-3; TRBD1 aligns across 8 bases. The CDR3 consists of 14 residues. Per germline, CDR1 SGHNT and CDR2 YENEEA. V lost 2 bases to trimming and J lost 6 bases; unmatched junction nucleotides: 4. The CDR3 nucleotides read TGTGCCAGCAGCTTACGACAGGGGTGGGATACGCAGTATTTT. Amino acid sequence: CASSLRQGWDTQYF.